This note documents a single T cell receptor (beta chain) sequence. This sample was taken from a study of blood T cell repertoires in COVID-19. Whole-study context: From the United States, Italy and Spain came samples of acute and convalescent COVID-19. T cells, B-cell-depleted T cells, or PBMCs supplied cDNA or gDNA.

Assay: immunoSEQ multiplex PCR; the TCRdb copy retains only in-frame clones and omits some. The table has about 36,000 clones, 75% to 85% seen once; the top ten hold around two fifths. The sample was peripheral blood. This sequence was found in a human donor in a cohort sampled during active or convalescent COVID-19. The donor label of this sample is uncertain.

The CDR3 loop is CASSYSIAGIDEQFF. CDR3 DNA sequence: TGTGCCAGCAGTTACTCGATCGCGGGTATCGATGAGCAGTTCTTC. The chain recombines TRBV6-5 with TRBJ2-1, with TRBD2 as a possible D gene (5 bases). V lost 0 bases to trimming and J lost 8 bases, with 14 bases between them. Per germline, CDR1 MNHEY and CDR2 SVGAGI. This CDR3 spans 15 amino acids.